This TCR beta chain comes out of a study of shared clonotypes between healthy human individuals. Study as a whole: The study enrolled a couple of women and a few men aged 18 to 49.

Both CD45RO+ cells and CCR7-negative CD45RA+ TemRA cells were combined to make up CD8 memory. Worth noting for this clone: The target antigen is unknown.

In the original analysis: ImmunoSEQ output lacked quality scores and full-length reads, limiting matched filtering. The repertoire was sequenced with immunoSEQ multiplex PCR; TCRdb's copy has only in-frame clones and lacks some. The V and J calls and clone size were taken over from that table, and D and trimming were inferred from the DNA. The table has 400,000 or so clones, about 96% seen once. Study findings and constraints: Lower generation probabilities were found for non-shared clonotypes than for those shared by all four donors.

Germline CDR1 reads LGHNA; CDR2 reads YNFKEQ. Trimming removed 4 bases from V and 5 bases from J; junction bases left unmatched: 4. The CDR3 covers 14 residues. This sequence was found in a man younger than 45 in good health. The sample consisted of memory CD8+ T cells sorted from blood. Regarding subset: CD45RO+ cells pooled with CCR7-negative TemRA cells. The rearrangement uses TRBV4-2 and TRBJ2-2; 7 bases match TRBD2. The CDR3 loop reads CASSREGLTGELFF. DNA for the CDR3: TGTGCCAGCAGCCGGGAGGGCCTTACCGGGGAGCTGTTTTTT.